These 13 T cell receptor beta chains share one sample of origin, sequenced in a study of Graves' ophthalmopathy and Graves' hyperthyroidism. TCR beta CDR3 amplification used RNA transcripts. Following a first-round RT-PCR that used HTBI primers, a second-round multiplex PCR was carried out. TCRdb passed the multiplex PCR reads through MiXCR, listing each CDR3 protein once. Found here are over 150,000 distinct CDR3 sequences, 37% of them singletons; the top ten hold about 5.8%. The sequenced material came from peripheral blood. The receptors were gathered from a woman between 40 and 55 years old with Graves' ophthalmopathy.

This chain joins TRBV12-3 or TRBV12-4 and TRBJ1-1, with D hard to call. The length of the CDR3 is 14 residues. V was shortened by 8 bases and J by 0 bases, with 13 bases between the two germline ends. DNA of the CDR3: TGTGCCAGCTCGGTGGTAGGGATGAACACTGAAGCTTTCTTT. Translation gives CASSVVGMNTEAFF.

V gene TRBV29-1 combines with J gene TRBJ2-7, with 11 bases identical to TRBD1. This CDR3 has 15 amino acids. With V trimmed by 2 bases and J by 7 bases, 10 bases remained unmatched. Germline V gene sequence: CDR1 SQVTM, CDR2 ANQGSEA. CDR3 sequence (DNA): TGCAGCGTTGAAATTAGAGGACAGGGGGCCGGAGAGCAGTACTTC. Its protein product is CSVEIRGQGAGEQYF.

This clonotype has a count of ten or more. V is TRBV10-3 and J is TRBJ1-1, with D unresolved. From germline, CDR1 is ENHRY and CDR2 SYGVKD. The CDR3 consists of 12 residues. Trimming removed 3 bases at V and 5 bases at J, with 7 bases between. The CDR3 DNA is TGTGCCATCAGTGATGGAGAAACTGAAGCTTTCTTT. Encoded protein: CAISDGETEAFF.

This clonotype was detected many times. For the CDR3, the DNA is TGCGCCAGCAGCATTGGGACAGGGATTAGCACTGAAGCTTTCTTT. It is translated as CASSIGTGISTEAFF. This chain links TRBV5-1 with TRBJ1-1; TRBD1 aligns across 9 bases. In germline, CDR1 is SGHRS, CDR2 YFSETQ. This CDR3 region has 15 residues. The V segment lost 4 bases and the J segment 4 bases; nucleotides outside the gene matches: 8.

This clonotype was detected ten times or more. The chain couples TRBV7-6 to TRBJ1-1; D is uncertain. Germline CDR1 and CDR2: SGHVS and FNYEAQ. The CDR3 totals 17 residues. With 1 base removed from V and 0 bases from J, the gap between germline ends came to 15 bases. The CDR3 loop reads CASSLGVSLDMNTEAFF. The CDR3 DNA reads TGTGCCAGCAGCTTAGGCGTCTCTCTTGACATGAACACTGAAGCTTTCTTT. Supplemented by reference TRBV7-6 and TRBJ1-1, the full variable domain reads GAGVSQSPRYKVTKRGQDVALRCDPISGHVSLYWYRQALGQGPEFLTYFNYEAQQDKSGLPNDRFSAERPEGSISTLTIQRTEQRDSAMYRCASSLGVSLDMNTEAFFGQGTRLTVV.

The rearrangement links TRBV6-2 or TRBV6-3 to TRBJ1-6; maybe TRBD1 (6 bases). Trimming took off 7 bases at V and 6 bases at J, with 10 bases between the two ends. CDR3 size: 13 residues. Germline lookup yields CDR1 MNHEY and CDR2 SVGEGT. The CDR3 protein is CASKGQTNSPLHF. CDR3 DNA sequence: TGTGCCAGCAAAGGACAGACTAATTCACCCCTCCACTTT.

This clonotype has ten or more counts. The J gene is TRBJ1-5, the V gene TRBV20-1, with TRBD1 identical over 11 bases. CDR3 size: 16 residues. Germline loops: CDR1 DFQATT, CDR2 SNEGSKA (reference sequence). The trim removed 6 bases at V and 1 base at J, leaving 8 bases unmatched. The CDR3 loop is CSAMDRGLVSNQPQHF. In DNA, the CDR3 is TGCAGTGCCATGGACAGGGGGCTGGTAAGCAATCAGCCCCAGCATTTT.

The rearrangement uses TRBV6-1 and TRBJ2-7; 8 nucleotides agree with TRBD2. This CDR3 comprises 14 residues. The V and J ends lost 5 bases and 4 bases, in that order; junction bases with no gene match: 7. CDR1 is MNHNS and CDR2 is SASEGT in the germline V gene. CDR3 sequence (DNA): TGTGCCAGCAGTCCCAGCGGGAGTGTTTACGAGCAGTACTTC. It specifies CASSPSGSVYEQYF.

This clonotype was seen at least ten times. The chain joins TRBV28 to TRBJ1-2, with D possibly being TRBD1 (6 bases). Trimming left V 2 bases short and J 5 bases short, with 9 bases between. The CDR3 sequence is 13 residues long. CDR1 MDHEN and CDR2 SYDVKM come from the germline V gene. The CDR3 DNA reads as TGTGCCAGCAGTTTAGGGCAGGGGTATGGCTACACCTTC. Its protein is CASSLGQGYGYTF.

This clonotype occurred many times. The chain recombines TRBV7-2 with TRBJ1-3; TRBD1 matches 9 bases. Germline CDR1 SGHTA, CDR2 FQGNSA. The J segment lost 2 bases and the V segment lost 5 bases, leaving 4 bases of the junction unmatched. This CDR3 contains 15 residues. CDR3 sequence (DNA): TGTGCCAGCAGCGGAAGGACAGGGGCTGGAAACACCATATATTTT. Translation gives CASSGRTGAGNTIYF.

This clonotype has at least ten counts. The chain has TRBV5-1 and TRBJ2-1; 7 bases align to TRBD1. The germline gives CDR1 SGHRS, CDR2 YFSETQ. The CDR3 loop spans 13 amino acids. Unmatched junction bases numbered 7, after V lost 4 bases and J lost 9 bases. The CDR3 spells CASSQTGDREQFF. As DNA, the CDR3 is TGCGCCAGCAGCCAAACAGGGGACCGTGAGCAGTTCTTC.

This clonotype was seen many times. The chain couples TRBV20-1 to TRBJ2-5, with TRBD2 matching over 9 bases. V was clipped by 0 bases and J by 4 bases; unmatched bases: 6. This CDR3 contains 15 residues. From germline, CDR1 is DFQATT and CDR2 SNEGSKA (reference sequence). CDR3 in DNA: TGCAGTGCTAGAGACGGTAGCGGGAGCTTAGAGACCCAGTACTTC. Translating it yields CSARDGSGSLETQYF.

This chain uses TRBV28 with TRBJ2-2, with D possibly being TRBD1 (6 bases). CDR3 length equals 15 residues. The germline V and J ends were trimmed by 3 bases and 6 bases, with 14 bases remaining between them. Germline CDR1 reads MDHEN; CDR2 reads SYDVKM. The CDR3 spells CASSFIGGWAGELFF. The CDR3, as DNA: TGTGCCAGCAGTTTTATTGGGGGCTGGGCCGGGGAGCTGTTTTTT.